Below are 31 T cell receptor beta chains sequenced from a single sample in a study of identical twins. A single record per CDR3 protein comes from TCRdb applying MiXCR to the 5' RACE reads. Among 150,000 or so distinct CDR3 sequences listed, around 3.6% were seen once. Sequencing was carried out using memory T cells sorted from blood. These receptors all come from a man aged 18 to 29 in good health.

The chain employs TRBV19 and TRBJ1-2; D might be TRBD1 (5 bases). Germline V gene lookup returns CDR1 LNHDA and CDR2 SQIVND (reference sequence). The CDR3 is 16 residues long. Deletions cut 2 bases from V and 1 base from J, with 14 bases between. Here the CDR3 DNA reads TGTGCCAGTAGTATATCCGGGGCCCGAAGTAACTATGGCTACACCTTC. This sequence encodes CASSISGARSNYGYTF.

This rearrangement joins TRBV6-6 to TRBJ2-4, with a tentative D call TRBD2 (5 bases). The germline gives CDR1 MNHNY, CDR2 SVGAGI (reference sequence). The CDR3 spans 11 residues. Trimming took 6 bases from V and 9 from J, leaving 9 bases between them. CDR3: CASSPEGIQYF. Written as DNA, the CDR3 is TGTGCCAGCAGCCCAGAGGGCATTCAGTACTTC.

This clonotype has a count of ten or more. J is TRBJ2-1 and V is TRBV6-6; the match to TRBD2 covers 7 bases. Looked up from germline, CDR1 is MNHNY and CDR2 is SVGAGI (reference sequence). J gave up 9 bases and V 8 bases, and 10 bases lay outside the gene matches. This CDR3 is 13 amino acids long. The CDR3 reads CASSREHGREQFF. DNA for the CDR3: TGTGCCAGCTCGCGGGAGCACGGGCGTGAGCAGTTCTTC.

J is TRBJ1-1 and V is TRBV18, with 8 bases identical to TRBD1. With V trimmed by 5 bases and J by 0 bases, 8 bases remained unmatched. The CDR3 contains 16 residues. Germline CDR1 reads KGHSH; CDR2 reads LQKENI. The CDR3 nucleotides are TGTGCCAGCTCAGGACAGGGAGGAGTAATGAACACTGAAGCTTTCTTT. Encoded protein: CASSGQGGVMNTEAFF.

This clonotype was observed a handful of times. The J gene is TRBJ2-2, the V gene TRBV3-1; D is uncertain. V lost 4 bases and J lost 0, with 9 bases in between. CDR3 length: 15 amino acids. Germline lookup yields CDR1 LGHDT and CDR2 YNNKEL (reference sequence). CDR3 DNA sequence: TGTGCCAGCAGCCTTAAGAAGGCGAACACCGGGGAGCTGTTTTTT. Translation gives CASSLKKANTGELFF.

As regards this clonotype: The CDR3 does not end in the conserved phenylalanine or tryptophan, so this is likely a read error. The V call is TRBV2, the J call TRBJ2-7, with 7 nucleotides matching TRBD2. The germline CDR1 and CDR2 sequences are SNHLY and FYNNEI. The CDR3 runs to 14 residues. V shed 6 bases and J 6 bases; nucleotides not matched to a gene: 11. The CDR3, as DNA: TGTGCCAGCAGGGGAGCGGGGATGGTATTCGAGCAGTACTAC. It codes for CASRGAGMVFEQYY.

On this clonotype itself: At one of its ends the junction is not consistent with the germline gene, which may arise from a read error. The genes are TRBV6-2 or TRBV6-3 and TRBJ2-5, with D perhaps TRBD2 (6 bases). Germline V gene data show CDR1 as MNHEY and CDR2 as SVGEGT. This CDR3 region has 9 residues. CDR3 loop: CATQPGGDF. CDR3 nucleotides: TGTGCCACGCAGCCGGGCGGGGACTTC.

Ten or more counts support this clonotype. CDR3 sequence reads: CASSQDGQPGRSQYF. The CDR3 DNA follows: TGTGCCAGCAGCCAAGATGGGCAGCCCGGCAGGTCCCAGTACTTC. The chain is built from TRBV14 and TRBJ2-5; D call uncertain. This CDR3 spans 15 amino acids. Trimming pared 0 bases from V and 9 bases from J, leaving 17 bases between. The germline CDR1 and CDR2 sequences are SGHDN and FVKESK. Variable domain in full (rest from reference TRBV14 and TRBJ2-5): EAGVTQFPSHSVIEKGQTVTLRCDPISGHDNLYWYRRVMGKEIKFLLHFVKESKQDESGMPNNRFLAERTGGTYSTLKVQPAELEDSGVYFCASSQDGQPGRSQYFGPGTRLLVL.

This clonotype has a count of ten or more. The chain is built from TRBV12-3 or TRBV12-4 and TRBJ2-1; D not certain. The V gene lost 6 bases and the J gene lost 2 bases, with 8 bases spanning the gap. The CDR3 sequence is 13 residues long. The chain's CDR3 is CASRANPYNEQFF. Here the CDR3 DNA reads TGTGCCAGCAGAGCGAATCCCTACAATGAGCAGTTCTTC.

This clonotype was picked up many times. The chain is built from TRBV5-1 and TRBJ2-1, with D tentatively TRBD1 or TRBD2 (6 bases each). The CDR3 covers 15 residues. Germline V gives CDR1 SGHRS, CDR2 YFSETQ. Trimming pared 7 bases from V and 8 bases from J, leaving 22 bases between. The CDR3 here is CASGPRGELIHEQFF. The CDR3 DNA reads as TGCGCCAGCGGCCCTAGGGGGGAGTTAATACATGAGCAGTTCTTC.

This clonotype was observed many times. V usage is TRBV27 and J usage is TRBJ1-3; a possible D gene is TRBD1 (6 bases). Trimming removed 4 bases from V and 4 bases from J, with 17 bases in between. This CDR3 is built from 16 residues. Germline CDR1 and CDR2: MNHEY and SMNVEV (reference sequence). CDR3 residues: CASSYLDRYSGNTIYF. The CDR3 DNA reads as TGTGCCAGCAGTTACCTGGACAGATACTCCGGAAACACCATATATTTT.

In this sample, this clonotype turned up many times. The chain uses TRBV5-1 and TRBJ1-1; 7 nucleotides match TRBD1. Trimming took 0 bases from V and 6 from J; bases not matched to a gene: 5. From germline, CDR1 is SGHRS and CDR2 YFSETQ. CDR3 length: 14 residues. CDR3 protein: CASSLAGGGAEAFF. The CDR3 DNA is TGCGCCAGCAGCTTGGCCGGAGGGGGCGCTGAAGCTTTCTTT. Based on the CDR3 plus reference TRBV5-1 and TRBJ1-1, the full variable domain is KAGVTQTPRYLIKTRGQQVTLSCSPISGHRSVSWYQQTPGQGLQFLFEYFSETQRNKGNFPGRFSGRQFSNSRSEMNVSTLELGDSALYLCASSLAGGGAEAFFGQGTRLTVV.

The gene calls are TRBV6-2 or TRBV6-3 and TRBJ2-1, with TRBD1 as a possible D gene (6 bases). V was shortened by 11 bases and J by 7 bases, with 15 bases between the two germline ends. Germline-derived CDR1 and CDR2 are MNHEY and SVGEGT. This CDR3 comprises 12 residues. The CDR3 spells CAARTAANEQFF. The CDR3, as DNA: TGTGCCGCCAGGACAGCGGCAAATGAGCAGTTCTTC.

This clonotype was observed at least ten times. For the CDR3, the DNA is TGTGCCAGCAGCGCCGGGACTTACCAAGAGACCCAGTACTTC. This gives the protein CASSAGTYQETQYF. The chain combines TRBV11-2 with TRBJ2-5; a possible D gene is TRBD2 (6 bases). V was pared by 5 bases and J by 0 bases, with 10 bases between. Germline V gene data show CDR1 as SGHAT and CDR2 as FQNNGV. The CDR3 loop spans 14 amino acids.

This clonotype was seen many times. CDR3: CSGDLTDTQYF. The CDR3 bases are TGCAGCGGGGACCTCACAGATACGCAGTATTTT. The chain is built from TRBV29-1 and TRBJ2-3; D tentatively reads TRBD1 or TRBD2 (5 bases each). The germline V gene encodes CDR1 SQVTM and CDR2 ANQGSEA. The V end lost 7 bases, the J end lost 2 bases, and 7 bases lay between the germline ends. This CDR3 spans 11 amino acids.

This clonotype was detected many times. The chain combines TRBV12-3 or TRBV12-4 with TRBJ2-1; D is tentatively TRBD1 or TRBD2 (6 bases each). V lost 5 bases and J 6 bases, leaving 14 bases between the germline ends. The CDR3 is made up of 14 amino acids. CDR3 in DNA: TGTGCCAGCAGTCCTCGAGGGGGGATCAATGAGCAGTTCTTC. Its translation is CASSPRGGINEQFF.

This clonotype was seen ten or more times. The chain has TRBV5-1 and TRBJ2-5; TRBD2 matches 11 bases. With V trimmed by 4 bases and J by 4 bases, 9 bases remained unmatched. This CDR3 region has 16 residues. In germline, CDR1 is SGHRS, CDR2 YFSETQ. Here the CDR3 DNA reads TGCGCCAGCAGCCCGGGACTAGCGGACCGTCGAGAGACCCAGTACTTC. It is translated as CASSPGLADRRETQYF. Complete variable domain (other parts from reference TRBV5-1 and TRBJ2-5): KAGVTQTPRYLIKTRGQQVTLSCSPISGHRSVSWYQQTPGQGLQFLFEYFSETQRNKGNFPGRFSGRQFSNSRSEMNVSTLELGDSALYLCASSPGLADRRETQYFGPGTRLLVL.

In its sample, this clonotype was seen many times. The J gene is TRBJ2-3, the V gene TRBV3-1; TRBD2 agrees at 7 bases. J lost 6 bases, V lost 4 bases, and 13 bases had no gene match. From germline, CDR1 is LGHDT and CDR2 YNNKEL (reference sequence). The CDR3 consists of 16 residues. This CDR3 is CASSLHKGLGVDTQYF. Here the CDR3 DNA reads TGTGCCAGCAGCCTACACAAAGGACTAGGGGTTGATACGCAGTATTTT.

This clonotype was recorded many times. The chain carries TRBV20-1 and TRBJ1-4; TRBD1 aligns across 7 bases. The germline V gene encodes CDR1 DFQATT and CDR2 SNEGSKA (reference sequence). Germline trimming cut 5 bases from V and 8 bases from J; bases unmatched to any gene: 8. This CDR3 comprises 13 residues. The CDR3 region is CSAVQGIGEKLFF. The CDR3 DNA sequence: TGCAGTGCTGTACAGGGGATTGGCGAAAAACTGTTTTTT.

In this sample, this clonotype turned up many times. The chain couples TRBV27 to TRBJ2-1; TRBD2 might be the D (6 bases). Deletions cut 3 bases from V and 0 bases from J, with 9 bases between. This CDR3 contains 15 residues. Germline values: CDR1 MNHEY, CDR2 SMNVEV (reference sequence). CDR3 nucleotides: TGTGCCAGCAGTTTCCGCGGGAACTCCTACAATGAGCAGTTCTTC. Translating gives CASSFRGNSYNEQFF.

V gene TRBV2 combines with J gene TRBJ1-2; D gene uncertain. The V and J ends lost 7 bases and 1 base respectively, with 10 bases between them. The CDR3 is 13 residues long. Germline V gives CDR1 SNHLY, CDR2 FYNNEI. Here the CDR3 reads CASTPRGNYGYTF. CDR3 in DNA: TGTGCCAGCACCCCGCGGGGTAACTATGGCTACACCTTC.

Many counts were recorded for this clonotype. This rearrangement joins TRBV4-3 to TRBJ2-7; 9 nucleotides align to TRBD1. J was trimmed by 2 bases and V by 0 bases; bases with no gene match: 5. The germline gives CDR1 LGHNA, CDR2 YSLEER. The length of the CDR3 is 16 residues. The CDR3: CASSQDRTGAAYEQYF. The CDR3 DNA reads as TGCGCCAGCAGCCAAGATCGGACAGGGGCAGCCTACGAGCAGTACTTC.

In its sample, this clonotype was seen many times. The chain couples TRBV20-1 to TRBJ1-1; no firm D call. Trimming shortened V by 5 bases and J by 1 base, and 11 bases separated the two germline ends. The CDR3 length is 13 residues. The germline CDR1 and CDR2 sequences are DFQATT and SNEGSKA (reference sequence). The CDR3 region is CSALTTANTEAFF. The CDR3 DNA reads TGCAGTGCTTTGACAACAGCGAACACTGAAGCTTTCTTT.

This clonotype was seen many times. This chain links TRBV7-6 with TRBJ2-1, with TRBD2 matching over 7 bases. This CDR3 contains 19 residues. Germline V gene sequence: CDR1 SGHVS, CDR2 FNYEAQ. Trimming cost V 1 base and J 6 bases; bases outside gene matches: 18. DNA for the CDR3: TGTGCCAGCAGCTTAGGTGTGTCGTGGGGCGGGAGTAAGGGCAATGAGCAGTTCTTC. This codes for CASSLGVSWGGSKGNEQFF.

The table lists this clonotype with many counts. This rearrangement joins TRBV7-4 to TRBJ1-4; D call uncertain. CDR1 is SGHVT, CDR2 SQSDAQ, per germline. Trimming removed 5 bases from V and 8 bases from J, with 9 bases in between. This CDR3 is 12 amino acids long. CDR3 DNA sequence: TGTGCCAGCAGCGCCAGAGGGGAAAAACTGTTTTTT. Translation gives CASSARGEKLFF. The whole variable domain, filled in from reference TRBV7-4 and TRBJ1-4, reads GAGVSQSPRYKVAKRGRDVALRCDSISGHVTLYWYRQTLGQGSEVLTYSQSDAQRDKSGRPSGRFSAERPERSVSTLKIQRTEQGDSAVYLCASSARGEKLFFGSGTQLSVL.

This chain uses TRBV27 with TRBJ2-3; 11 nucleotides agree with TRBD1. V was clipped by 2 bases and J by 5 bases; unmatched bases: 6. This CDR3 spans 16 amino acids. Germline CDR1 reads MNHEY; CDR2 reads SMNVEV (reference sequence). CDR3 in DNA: TGTGCCAGCAGTTTAATGGGACAGGGGGGAAGAGATACGCAGTATTTT. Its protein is CASSLMGQGGRDTQYF.

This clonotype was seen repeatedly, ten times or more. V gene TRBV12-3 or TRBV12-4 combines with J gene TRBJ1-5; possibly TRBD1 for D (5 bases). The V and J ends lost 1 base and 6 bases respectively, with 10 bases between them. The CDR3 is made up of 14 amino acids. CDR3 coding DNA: TGTGCCAGCAGTTTAGTCCAGGGCGGTCAGCCCCAGCATTTT. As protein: CASSLVQGGQPQHF.

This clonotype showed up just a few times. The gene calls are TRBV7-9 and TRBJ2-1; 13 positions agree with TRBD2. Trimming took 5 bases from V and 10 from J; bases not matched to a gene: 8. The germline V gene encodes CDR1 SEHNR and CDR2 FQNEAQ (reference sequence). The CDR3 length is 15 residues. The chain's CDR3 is CASSLWTSGSGEQFF. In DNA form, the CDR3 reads TGTGCCAGCAGCCTATGGACTAGCGGGAGCGGGGAGCAGTTCTTC.

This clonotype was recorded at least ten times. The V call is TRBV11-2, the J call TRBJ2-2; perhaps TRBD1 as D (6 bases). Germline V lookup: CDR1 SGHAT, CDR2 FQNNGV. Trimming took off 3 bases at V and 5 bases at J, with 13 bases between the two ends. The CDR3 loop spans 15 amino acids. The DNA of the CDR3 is TGTGCCAGCAGCTTGGTCAGGGGTGAGACCGGGGAGCTGTTTTTT. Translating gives CASSLVRGETGELFF.

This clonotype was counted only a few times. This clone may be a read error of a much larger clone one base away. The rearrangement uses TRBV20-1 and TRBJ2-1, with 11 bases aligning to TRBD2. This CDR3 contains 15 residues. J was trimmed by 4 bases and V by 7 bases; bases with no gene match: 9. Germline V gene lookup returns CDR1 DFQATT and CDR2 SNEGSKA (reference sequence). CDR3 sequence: CSVKRTSGRYNEQFF. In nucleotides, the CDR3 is TGCAGTGTCAAAAGGACTAGCGGGCGATACAATGAGCAGTTCTTC.

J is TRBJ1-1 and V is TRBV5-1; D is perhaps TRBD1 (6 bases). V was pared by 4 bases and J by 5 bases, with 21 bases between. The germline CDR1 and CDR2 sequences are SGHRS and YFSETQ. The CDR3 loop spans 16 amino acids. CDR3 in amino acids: CASSLGTGTLETEAFF. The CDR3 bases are TGCGCCAGCAGCCTGGGTACAGGGACTTTAGAGACTGAAGCTTTCTTT.